This TCR beta chain was observed in a study of cytomegalovirus exposure and HLA in healthy donors. The study ran its PCR with 60 Vbeta and 13 Jbeta primers. Profiling relied on immunoSEQ multiplex PCR, and the TCRdb table lists in-frame clones only, not all of them. The sample lists approximately 150,000 clones; approximately 75% were seen once. Sequenced material: PBMCs. This sequence originates from a man aged 25 to 40 in good health and CMV-seropositive.

The CDR3 protein is CASSQVGQGLTEAFF. CDR3 nucleotides: TGTGCCAGCAGCCAGGTGGGACAGGGGTTAACTGAAGCTTTCTTT. The chain carries TRBV5-5 and TRBJ1-1; 10 bases agree with TRBD1. The CDR3 covers 15 residues. Germline V CDR1 and CDR2: SGHKS, YYEKEE (reference sequence). Germline trimming cut 4 bases from V and 5 bases from J; bases unmatched to any gene: 8.